This TCR beta chain was sequenced during a study of T cell repertoires in cytomegalovirus infection. Study in general: The public TCR beta signatures pointed to both CMV infection and matching HLA type.

TCRdb itself ran the reads through MiXCR, one entry per CDR3 protein. Found here are about 740,000 distinct CDR3 sequences, less than 40% of them singletons; the top ten hold 2.5% to 3%. Study-wide findings and caveats: There were HLA-C-restricted CMV-specific TCR beta clonotypes dominating the ex vivo response. Totalled public TCR beta family frequency picked out people who carried CMV plus the relevant HLA.

This clonotype was detected many times. Its antigen is unknown. The sample comprised PBMCs. The sequence was collected from a human donor in good health (CMV status not recorded). Some clones in this sample may be carry-over from other donors' samples.

The CDR3 spells CASSLAIPSTEAFF. The CDR3 DNA follows: TGTGCCAGCAGCTTAGCCATCCCAAGCACTGAAGCTTTCTTT. V and J are TRBV7-2 and TRBJ1-1; D unclear. This CDR3 spans 14 amino acids. Trimming cost V 0 bases and J 4 bases, with 9 bases left between them. The germline V gene has CDR1 SGHTA and CDR2 FQGNSA.